Reported below is one T cell receptor (beta chain). As originally analysed: Reference gene primers were amplified, and this amplification served to estimate nucleated cell counts. Generated by immunoSEQ multiplex PCR, the TCRdb table keeps only in-frame clones and is missing some. V, J and clone size derive from that table, while D and trimming were established from the DNA sequence. The table shows 300,000 to 400,000 clones, with just over 85% occurring only once. Which cohort a participant joined came from the clinical history participants gave. The CDR3 extends over 16 amino acids. Germline V gene data show CDR1 as SGHKS and CDR2 as YYEKEE (reference sequence). With V trimmed by 3 bases and J by 7 bases, 10 bases remained unmatched. This specimen belongs to a study of blood T cell repertoires in COVID-19. Study context: Researchers got acute and convalescent COVID-19 samples from the United States, Italy and Spain. The cDNA or gDNA used as material had been derived from T cells, B-cell-depleted T cells, or PBMCs.

This clonotype was obtained from a woman aged 40 to 50 with acute COVID-19. The material sequenced was PBMCs or T cells enriched from blood (not recorded which). The chain has TRBV5-5 and TRBJ2-4; 10 bases agree with TRBD1. CDR3: CASSWTTGGKGNIQYF. The DNA for the CDR3 is TGTGCCAGCAGCTGGACGACAGGGGGCAAGGGGAACATTCAGTACTTC.